This T cell receptor (beta chain) was identified during a study of human T cells and chemical hapten exposure. Findings and limits, study-wide: While controls formed fewer of them, expanded TCRs formed significantly more large CDR3 similarity clusters.

TCRdb analysed the RACE reads with MiXCR anew, one entry per CDR3 protein. The repertoire holds about 85,000 distinct CDR3 sequences, about 8.5% seen once, with about 2.5% in the top ten. The time point is: pre-sensitization, week 0. Documented treatment: therapeutic diphenylcyclopropenone sensitization with weekly scalp DPC. This clonotype was observed a few times. The antigen remains undetermined. Germline CDR1 SNHLY, CDR2 FYNNEI. The CDR3 has 13 residues. Trimming stripped 6 bases from V and 3 bases from J, with 8 bases between. Sample: whole blood, taken in connection with sensitization to the hapten diphenylcyclopropenone (DPC). The rearrangement uses TRBV2 and TRBJ2-2; D unclear. The sequence derives from a man aged 35-49 years with alopecia areata. Some clones in this sample may be carry-over from other donors' samples. CDR3: CASRAEDTGELFF. In DNA form, the CDR3 reads TGTGCCAGCAGGGCGGAAGACACCGGGGAGCTGTTTTTT.